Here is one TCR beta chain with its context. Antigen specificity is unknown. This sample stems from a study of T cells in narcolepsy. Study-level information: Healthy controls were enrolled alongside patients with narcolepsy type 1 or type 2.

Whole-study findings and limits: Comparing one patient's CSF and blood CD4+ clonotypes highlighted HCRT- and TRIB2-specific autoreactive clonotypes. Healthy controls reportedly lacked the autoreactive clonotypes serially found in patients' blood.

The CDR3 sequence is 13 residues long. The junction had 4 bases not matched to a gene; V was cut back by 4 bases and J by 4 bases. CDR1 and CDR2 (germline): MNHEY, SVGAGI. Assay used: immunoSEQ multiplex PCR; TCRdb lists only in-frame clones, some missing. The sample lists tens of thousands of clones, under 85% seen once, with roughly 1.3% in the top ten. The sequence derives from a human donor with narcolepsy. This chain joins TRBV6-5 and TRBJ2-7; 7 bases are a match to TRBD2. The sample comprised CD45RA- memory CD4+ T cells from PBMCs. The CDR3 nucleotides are TGTGCCAGCAGTTGGGGGGGATTATACGAGCAGTACGTC. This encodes CASSWGGLYEQYV.